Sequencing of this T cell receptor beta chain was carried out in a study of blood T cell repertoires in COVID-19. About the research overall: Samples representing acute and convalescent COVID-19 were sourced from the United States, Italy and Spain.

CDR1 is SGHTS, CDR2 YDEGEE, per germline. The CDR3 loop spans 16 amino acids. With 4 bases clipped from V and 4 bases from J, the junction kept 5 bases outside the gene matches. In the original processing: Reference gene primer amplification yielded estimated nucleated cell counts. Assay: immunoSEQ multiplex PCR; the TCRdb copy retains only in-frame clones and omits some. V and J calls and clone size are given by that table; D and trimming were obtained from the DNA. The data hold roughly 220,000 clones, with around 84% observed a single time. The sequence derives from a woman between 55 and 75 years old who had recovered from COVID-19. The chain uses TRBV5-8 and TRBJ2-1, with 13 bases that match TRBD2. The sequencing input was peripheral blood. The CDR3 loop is CASSQGLAGDYNEQFF. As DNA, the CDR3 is TGTGCCAGCAGCCAAGGACTAGCGGGGGATTACAATGAGCAGTTCTTC. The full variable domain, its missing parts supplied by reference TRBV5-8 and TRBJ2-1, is EAGVTQSPTHLIKTRGQQATLRCSPISGHTSVYWYQQALGLGLQFLLWYDEGEERNRGNFPPRFSGRQFPNYSSELNVNALELEDSALYLCASSQGLAGDYNEQFFGPGTRLTVL.